This entry features one T cell receptor beta chain sequence. Its antigen is not identified. This specimen belongs to a study of PD-L1 blockade in urothelial cancer. General observations from the study: Blood clones associated with the tumor expanded more at 3 weeks in durable-benefit patients.

The CDR3 extends over 15 amino acids. V shed 5 bases, J shed 5 bases, and the junction held 4 bases outside the gene matches. CDR1 and CDR2 from the germline V gene are SGHVS and FQNEAQ. Profiling relied on immunoSEQ multiplex PCR, and the TCRdb table lists in-frame clones only, not all of them. The sample shows about 100,000 clones, about 85% of them seen only once. The origin of this receptor is a middle-aged man with urothelial cancer. The sequences come from PBMCs, collected around atezolizumab (anti-PD-L1) treatment. This sequence joins TRBV7-8 and TRBJ2-5; 14 bases agree with TRBD2. CDR3 residues: CASSRGLAGVETQYF. CDR3 bases: TGTGCCAGCAGCCGGGGACTAGCGGGAGTGGAGACCCAGTACTTC. Looking up the rest from reference TRBV7-8 and TRBJ2-5 gives the full variable domain: GAGVSQSPRYKVAKRGQDVALRCDPISGHVSLFWYQQALGQGPEFLTYFQNEAQLDKSGLPSDRFFAERPEGSVSTLKIQRTQQEDSAVYLCASSRGLAGVETQYFGPGTRLLVL.